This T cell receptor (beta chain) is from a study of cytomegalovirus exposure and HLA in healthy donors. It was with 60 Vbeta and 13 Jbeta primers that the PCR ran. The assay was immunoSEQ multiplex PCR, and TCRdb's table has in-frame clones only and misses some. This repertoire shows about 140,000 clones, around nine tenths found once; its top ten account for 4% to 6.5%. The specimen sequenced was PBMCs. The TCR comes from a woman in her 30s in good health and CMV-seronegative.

The DNA of the CDR3 is TGTGCCAGCAGCCCGGACTCCAACACCGGGGAGCTGTTTTTT. Protein product: CASSPDSNTGELFF. V usage is TRBV28 and J usage is TRBJ2-2; maybe TRBD2 (5 bases). Germline CDR1 is MDHEN and CDR2 is SYDVKM. The CDR3 extends over 14 amino acids. The germline V and J ends were trimmed by 6 bases and 2 bases, with 10 bases remaining between them.